The 5 T cell receptor beta chains below all came from one sample that was sequenced in a study of T cells after posttransplantation cyclophosphamide (dated by TCRdb to the mid-2010s). Library preparation employed the immunoSEQ multiplex PCR assay. The table comes from immuneACCESS by way of TCRdb, which keeps in-frame sequences with V and J called. Part of the clones is missing from these tables; in studies checked, under half for an unresolved V gene and the rest for unknown reasons. This sample is represented by some 7,000 clones; 92% of them were singletons. Less than 15% of the sample is in the top ten clones. The sample's treatment or condition label, in plain terms: high-dose cyclophosphamide on days +3 and +4 as single-agent GVHD prophylaxis. For conditioning, the PTCy patients got busulfan and fludarabine, then a related or unrelated marrow graft, followed by cyclophosphamide on days +3 and +4.

This specimen was PBMCs, taken 1404 days after allogeneic stem cell transplant with posttransplant cyclophosphamide. The origin of the receptors is a female patient between 50 and 60 years old who received an allogeneic stem cell transplant from a related donor, was CMV-positive, and had no GVHD. Following a transplant, some T lymphocytes may have been derived from the graft donor.

The chain uses TRBV13 and TRBJ2-1; 8 bases are shared with TRBD1. The CDR3 is made up of 15 amino acids. The V gene's germline CDR1 is PRHDT and CDR2 FYEKMQ (reference sequence). The junction had 4 bases not matched to a gene; V was cut back by 0 bases and J by 6 bases. CDR3 in amino acids: CASSLGQGDFNEQFF. CDR3 DNA sequence: TGTGCCAGCAGCTTAGGACAGGGGGACTTCAATGAGCAGTTCTTC.

This clone was seen once. The chain combines TRBV29-1 with TRBJ1-1; 7 nucleotides agree with TRBD1. CDR1 is SQVTM, CDR2 ANQGSEA, per germline. The CDR3 is made up of 13 amino acids. V trimming: 5 bases; J trimming: 3 bases; junction bases outside the gene matches: 6. The CDR3 here is CSVLRDRDTEAFF. The CDR3 DNA reads TGCAGCGTTCTTCGCGACAGGGACACTGAAGCTTTCTTT. Complete variable domain (other parts from reference TRBV29-1 and TRBJ1-1): SAVISQKPSRDICQRGTSLTIQCQVDSQVTMMFWYRQQPGQSLTLIATANQGSEATYESGFVIDKFPISRPNLTFSTLTVSNMSPEDSSIYLCSVLRDRDTEAFFGQGTRLTVV.

The chain is built from TRBV6-5 and TRBJ2-3; 7 bases map to TRBD2. Germline lookup yields CDR1 MNHEY and CDR2 SVGAGI. V gave up 5 bases and J gave up 2 bases; unmatched junction bases: 4. CDR3 length equals 14 residues. The CDR3 DNA is TGTGCCAGCAGTCTCGGGACTACCACAGATACGCAGTATTTT. Its protein product is CASSLGTTTDTQYF.

The chain uses TRBV6-6 and TRBJ2-2; 10 bases line up with TRBD2. J lost 1 base, V lost 5 bases, and 1 base had no gene match. There are 15 residues in the CDR3. Germline V gene lookup returns CDR1 MNHNY and CDR2 SVGAGI (reference sequence). In nucleotides, the CDR3 is TGTGCCAGCAGTCGGACTAGCGGGAACACCGGGGAGCTGTTTTTT. Protein product: CASSRTSGNTGELFF.

This rearrangement joins TRBV7-7 to TRBJ2-5; D might be TRBD2 (5 bases). The CDR3 runs to 14 residues. V gave up 4 bases and J gave up 0 bases, with 9 bases separating them. Germline loops: CDR1 SSHAT, CDR2 FNYEAQ (reference sequence). This CDR3 reads CASSSSGNQETQYF. In DNA form, the CDR3 reads TGTGCCAGCAGCTCTTCCGGGAACCAAGAGACCCAGTACTTC.